Each of the 6 T cell receptor beta chains below was sequenced from the same sample in a study of cytomegalovirus exposure and HLA in healthy donors. The PCR contained 60 Vbeta and 13 Jbeta primers. The protocol was immunoSEQ multiplex PCR, while the TCRdb copy is restricted to in-frame clones and leaves out a portion. The sample yields 100,000 or so clones, around 78% seen once. Sequencing was carried out using PBMCs. These receptors all stem from a male donor in good health and CMV-seronegative.

The chain has TRBV10-3 and TRBJ1-1, with D maybe TRBD1 (5 bases). The CDR3 is 11 residues long. From germline, CDR1 is ENHRY and CDR2 SYGVKD. V was cut by 6 bases and J by 3 bases, with 5 bases left in between. The CDR3 loop is CAIRGHTEAFF. The CDR3 bases are TGTGCCATCAGGGGGCACACTGAAGCTTTCTTT.

This clone appeared once. The chain is built from TRBV7-2 and TRBJ2-3, with TRBD2 matching over 7 bases. CDR1 is SGHTA and CDR2 is FQGNSA in the germline V gene. This CDR3 contains 15 residues. Trimming took 5 bases from V and 3 from J; bases not matched to a gene: 8. CDR3 protein: CASSLQGGSTDTQYF. CDR3 DNA sequence: TGTGCCAGCAGCCTCCAGGGCGGGAGTACAGATACGCAGTATTTT.

V and J are TRBV19 and TRBJ2-3; 7 nucleotides match TRBD1. The trim removed 5 bases at V and 2 bases at J, leaving 4 bases unmatched. Germline CDR1 is LNHDA and CDR2 is SQIVND (reference sequence). The CDR3 loop spans 14 amino acids. In nucleotides, the CDR3 is TGTGCCAGTAGTCAAGGACAGGACACAGATACGCAGTATTTT. Protein product: CASSQGQDTDTQYF.

The CDR3 region is CASQRSGRGQETQYF. In DNA form, the CDR3 reads TGTGCCAGCCAACGCTCAGGGAGGGGCCAAGAGACCCAGTACTTC. The genes are TRBV6-1 and TRBJ2-5; 7 nucleotides line up with TRBD2. The V gene end was trimmed by 8 bases and the J gene end by 1 base; junction bases not matched to a gene: 10. Germline V gene data show CDR1 as MNHNS and CDR2 as SASEGT. The CDR3 is 15 residues long.

This rearrangement joins TRBV5-1 to TRBJ2-2, with TRBD2 as a possible D gene (6 bases). Looked up from germline, CDR1 is SGHRS and CDR2 is YFSETQ. This CDR3 region has 18 residues. Trimming stripped 3 bases from V and 0 bases from J, with 18 bases between. The CDR3 region is CASSSSSGIMSNTGELFF. In DNA form, the CDR3 reads TGCGCCAGCAGCTCGAGTAGCGGAATCATGTCGAACACCGGGGAGCTGTTTTTT.

The gene calls are TRBV4-2 and TRBJ2-7; no clear D gene. The CDR3 is 16 residues long. V dropped 0 bases and J dropped 0 bases, with 12 bases sitting between them. Germline V CDR1 and CDR2: LGHNA, YNFKEQ. The CDR3 DNA reads as TGTGCCAGCAGCCAAGATTCAGCGCCTAGCTCCTACGAGCAGTACTTC. It translates to CASSQDSAPSSYEQYF.